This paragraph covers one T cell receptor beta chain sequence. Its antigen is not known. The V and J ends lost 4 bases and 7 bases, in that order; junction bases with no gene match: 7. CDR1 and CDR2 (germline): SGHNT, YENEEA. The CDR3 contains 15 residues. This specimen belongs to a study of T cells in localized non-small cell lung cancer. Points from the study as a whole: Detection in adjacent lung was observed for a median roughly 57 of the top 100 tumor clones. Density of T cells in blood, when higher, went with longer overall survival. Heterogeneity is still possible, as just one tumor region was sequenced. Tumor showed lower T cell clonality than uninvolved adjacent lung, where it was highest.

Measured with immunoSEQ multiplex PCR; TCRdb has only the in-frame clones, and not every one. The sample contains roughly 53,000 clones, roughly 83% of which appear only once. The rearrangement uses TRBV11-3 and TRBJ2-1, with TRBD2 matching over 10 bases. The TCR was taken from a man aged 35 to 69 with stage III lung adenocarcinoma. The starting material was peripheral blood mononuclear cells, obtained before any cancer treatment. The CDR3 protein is CASSYNSGRTNEQFF. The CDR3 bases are TGTGCCAGCAGCTATAATAGCGGGAGGACGAATGAGCAGTTCTTC.